These 30 T cell receptor beta chains share one sample of origin, sequenced in a study of shared clonotypes between healthy human individuals. Naive CD8 cells, CD45RO-negative and positively selected for CCR7, excluded terminally differentiated effector memory CD45RA+ cells. Sequencing was performed with immunoSEQ multiplex PCR; in TCRdb, only in-frame clones are kept and a portion is missing. This sample has around 2,000,000 clones, with approximately 94% found just once. The material sequenced was naive CD8+ T cells sorted from blood. The receptor source for this set is a man in his late teens or twenties in good health.

To note about this clone: In the same sample, other DNA sequences code for this CDR3. The chain combines TRBV5-6 with TRBJ2-3; D gene uncertain. Germline assignment: CDR1 SGHDT and CDR2 YYEEEE. With 1 base removed from V and 2 bases from J, the gap between germline ends came to 5 bases. The CDR3 has 13 amino acids. The CDR3 sequence: CASSLPYTDTQYF. As DNA, the CDR3 is TGTGCCAGCAGCTTGCCTTACACAGATACGCAGTATTTT.

This chain uses TRBV29-1 with TRBJ2-5, with 12 bases matching TRBD2. Trimming at V came to 8 bases and at J to 3 bases, leaving 10 bases not matched to a gene. This CDR3 has 15 residues. Germline-derived CDR1 and CDR2 are SQVTM and ANQGSEA. Here the CDR3 DNA reads TGCAGCTTTAATCTAGCGGGGGGGTTAGAAGAGACCCAGTACTTC. Its protein is CSFNLAGGLEETQYF.

This clone appeared once. The chain carries TRBV15 and TRBJ1-1; 8 bases align to TRBD1. The CDR3 runs 16 residues. J was trimmed by 2 bases and V by 3 bases; bases with no gene match: 8. The germline gives CDR1 LNHNV, CDR2 YYDKDF (reference sequence). The CDR3 reads CATSSTQGAGNTEAFF. The CDR3 DNA sequence: TGTGCCACCAGCAGTACTCAGGGGGCCGGAAACACTGAAGCTTTCTTT.

The chain uses TRBV19 and TRBJ2-3; D is possibly TRBD2 (5 bases). This CDR3 comprises 13 residues. With 7 bases removed from V and 1 base from J, the gap between germline ends came to 9 bases. Looked up from germline, CDR1 is LNHDA and CDR2 is SQIVND (reference sequence). The CDR3 region is CASKLRGTDTQYF. As DNA, the CDR3 is TGTGCCAGTAAATTGAGGGGCACAGATACGCAGTATTTT.

This chain connects TRBV18 to TRBJ2-5, with D tentatively TRBD2 (5 bases). Trimming removed 2 bases from V and 4 bases from J, with 11 bases in between. Per the germline V gene, CDR1 is KGHSH and CDR2 is LQKENI. The CDR3 spans 14 residues. The CDR3 DNA sequence: TGTGCCAGCTCACCAGGGTCGGAGGTAGAGACCCAGTACTTC. Encoded protein: CASSPGSEVETQYF.

In its sample, this clone was seen once. Other DNA sequences in this specimen translate into the identical CDR3. The chain links TRBV28 to TRBJ2-7; possibly TRBD1 or TRBD2 for D (5 bases each). The germline V gene encodes CDR1 MDHEN and CDR2 SYDVKM. There are 15 residues in the CDR3. V gave up 5 bases and J gave up 0 bases, with 14 bases separating them. The CDR3 DNA follows: TGTGCCAGCAGTCCAACCGGGACGGTCTCCTACGAGCAGTACTTC. Translating gives CASSPTGTVSYEQYF. Based on the CDR3 plus reference TRBV28 and TRBJ2-7, the full variable domain is DVKVTQSSRYLVKRTGEKVFLECVQDMDHENMFWYRQDPGLGLRLIYFSYDVKMKEKGDIPEGYSVSREKKERFSLILESASTNQTSMYLCASSPTGTVSYEQYFGPGTRLTVT.

The rearrangement links TRBV2 to TRBJ2-5; D is perhaps TRBD1 (6 bases). The CDR3 is 13 residues long. Germline V gene lookup returns CDR1 SNHLY and CDR2 FYNNEI. V was clipped by 3 bases and J by 5 bases, with 10 bases between them. In DNA form, the CDR3 reads TGTGCCAGCAGTGACACAGGGCGGGAGACCCAGTACTTC. It encodes CASSDTGRETQYF.

The chain employs TRBV27 and TRBJ2-2; the match to TRBD1 covers 8 bases. V shed 5 bases, J shed 1 base, and the junction held 9 bases outside the gene matches. The CDR3 contains 17 residues. Germline CDR1 reads MNHEY; CDR2 reads SMNVEV (reference sequence). CDR3 amino acids: CASSLPPTGENTGELFF. CDR3 nucleotide sequence: TGTGCCAGCAGTCTCCCCCCGACAGGGGAGAACACCGGGGAGCTGTTTTTT.

The rearrangement joins TRBV9 to TRBJ1-1; 9 bases are shared with TRBD1. V was pared by 0 bases and J by 4 bases, with 4 bases of the junction left unmatched. The germline CDR1 and CDR2 sequences are SGDLS and YYNGEE. The CDR3 consists of 15 residues. The CDR3 region is CASSVAPGQGTEAFF. CDR3 coding DNA: TGTGCCAGCAGCGTAGCACCGGGACAGGGCACTGAAGCTTTCTTT.

CDR3: CASSLSETPNTGELFF. The CDR3 nucleotides are TGTGCCAGCAGCTTATCGGAGACACCGAACACCGGGGAGCTGTTTTTT. V gene TRBV7-9 combines with J gene TRBJ2-2; no clear D gene. The germline V gene has CDR1 SEHNR and CDR2 FQNEAQ (reference sequence). The V end lost 2 bases, the J end lost 0 bases, and 10 bases lay between the germline ends. This CDR3 spans 16 amino acids.

CDR3 in DNA: TGTGCCAGCAGTTACTCAAAGGGGCATGAAGCTTTCTTT. Its translation is CASSYSKGHEAFF. The chain uses TRBV6-5 and TRBJ1-1, with D maybe TRBD1 (5 bases). Trimming stripped 0 bases from V and 7 bases from J, with 9 bases between. Looked up from germline, CDR1 is MNHEY and CDR2 is SVGAGI. The CDR3 is 13 amino acids.

About this clone: This CDR3 is also generated by other DNA sequences in the sample. This rearrangement joins TRBV7-9 to TRBJ2-5; D tentatively fits TRBD1 or TRBD2 (5 bases each). V lost 0 bases to trimming and J lost 1 base, with 6 bases between them. Germline V CDR1 and CDR2: SEHNR, FQNEAQ (reference sequence). The CDR3 sequence is 14 residues long. The CDR3 reads CASSLAGVQETQYF. The DNA of the CDR3 is TGTGCCAGCAGCTTAGCGGGGGTCCAAGAGACCCAGTACTTC.

The table lists this clone with a count of one. The rearrangement joins TRBV2 to TRBJ2-3, with D perhaps matching TRBD1 or TRBD2 (6 bases each). The CDR3 is 14 residues long. Germline CDR1 SNHLY, CDR2 FYNNEI. The germline V and J ends were trimmed by 7 bases and 5 bases, with 16 bases remaining between them. The CDR3 loop reads CASIFGGAGDTQYF. CDR3 sequence (DNA): TGTGCCAGCATATTCGGGGGCGCGGGAGATACGCAGTATTTT.

This chain connects TRBV7-6 to TRBJ2-1, with 7 bases identical to TRBD2. Trimming took 5 bases from V and 1 from J; bases not matched to a gene: 2. Germline CDR1 and CDR2: SGHVS and FNYEAQ. The CDR3 length is 14 residues. CDR3 amino acids: CASSHGGSYNEQFF. The CDR3 bases are TGTGCCAGCAGCCACGGGGGGTCCTACAATGAGCAGTTCTTC.

The chain is built from TRBV7-8 and TRBJ1-2; no clear D. This CDR3 is 14 amino acids long. Germline loops: CDR1 SGHVS, CDR2 FQNEAQ. The V gene lost 7 bases and the J gene lost 1 base, with 13 bases spanning the gap. The CDR3, as DNA: TGTGCCAGCACCCGCCCAGGCCTTAACTATGGCTACACCTTC. Protein sequence: CASTRPGLNYGYTF.

This clone came up once. The same CDR3 also results from other DNA sequences found in this sample. J is TRBJ1-2 and V is TRBV7-9, with 7 bases that match TRBD1. CDR1 and CDR2 from the germline V gene are SEHNR and FQNEAQ (reference sequence). The CDR3 sequence is 14 residues long. Losses at the gene ends were 1 base for V and 6 bases for J; bases not matched to a gene: 5. In DNA, the CDR3 is TGTGCCAGCAGCTTAGGGACAGGAGGCGATGGCTACACCTTC. Translation: CASSLGTGGDGYTF.

This clone was recorded a few times. The V and J genes are TRBV10-3 and TRBJ2-7; D perhaps matches TRBD2 (6 bases). The V end was cut by 4 bases, the J end by 3 bases, with 13 bases between. The length of the CDR3 is 14 residues. Germline V gene sequence: CDR1 ENHRY, CDR2 SYGVKD. The CDR3 reads CAISGLGGNYEQYF. In DNA form, the CDR3 reads TGTGCCATCAGTGGGCTGGGGGGAAACTACGAGCAGTACTTC.

The V and J genes are TRBV4-1 and TRBJ2-7; possibly TRBD1 for D (6 bases). Germline lookup yields CDR1 MGHRA and CDR2 YSYEKL. This CDR3 has 14 residues. Trimming took off 4 bases at V and 1 base at J, with 11 bases between the two ends. The CDR3 nucleotides are TGCGCCAGCAGCCCGACCCAGGGGTCCTACGAGCAGTACTTC. Translated, it gives CASSPTQGSYEQYF.

The chain recombines TRBV4-1 with TRBJ2-3; D is undetermined. The CDR3 is 14 amino acids. Trimming removed 1 base from V and 2 bases from J, with 7 bases in between. CDR1 and CDR2 from the germline V gene are MGHRA and YSYEKL. CDR3 nucleotide sequence: TGCGCCAGCAGCCAAGGTATGCACACAGATACGCAGTATTTT. Residues: CASSQGMHTDTQYF.

This clone was counted once. The rearrangement uses TRBV5-8 and TRBJ2-3; D uncertain. Germline-derived CDR1 and CDR2 are SGHTS and YDEGEE. The CDR3 totals 15 residues. V shed 0 bases and J shed 7 bases, with 15 bases lying between them. Here the CDR3 reads CASSLDSDFQNTQYF. The CDR3 DNA sequence: TGTGCCAGCAGCTTGGATTCGGATTTCCAAAATACGCAGTATTTT. The complete variable domain, with remaining parts taken from reference TRBV5-8 and TRBJ2-3, reads EAGVTQSPTHLIKTRGQQATLRCSPISGHTSVYWYQQALGLGLQFLLWYDEGEERNRGNFPPRFSGRQFPNYSSELNVNALELEDSALYLCASSLDSDFQNTQYFGPGTRLTVL.

The genes are TRBV4-3 and TRBJ2-7; either TRBD1 or TRBD2 may fit D (6 bases each). Germline V gene lookup returns CDR1 LGHNA and CDR2 YSLEER. CDR3 length: 15 amino acids. V was clipped by 0 bases and J by 2 bases, with 11 bases between them. The CDR3 DNA follows: TGCGCCAGCAGCCAAGAAGGGGGGACCCCCTACGAGCAGTACTTC. Its protein product is CASSQEGGTPYEQYF.

The chain has TRBV7-9 and TRBJ2-7; D is possibly TRBD1 or TRBD2 (5 bases each). CDR1 is SEHNR and CDR2 is FQNEAQ in the germline V gene (reference sequence). The length of the CDR3 is 14 residues. The V gene lost 3 bases and the J gene lost 4 bases, with 13 bases spanning the gap. CDR3 DNA: TGTGCCAGCAGCTTGGAGCAGGGAGAGTACGAGCAGTACTTC. This translates into CASSLEQGEYEQYF.

This clone was detected only once. DNA of the CDR3: TGTGCCAGCAGTTTATCGAATCTCGAAGATACGCAGTATTTT. Protein product: CASSLSNLEDTQYF. This sequence joins TRBV28 and TRBJ2-3; the D is unclear. Germline V gene lookup returns CDR1 MDHEN and CDR2 SYDVKM. This CDR3 spans 14 amino acids. Between the trimmed V and J ends, which lost 1 base and 5 bases, there was a span of 10 bases.

Concerning this clone: A read error may account for a junction end that differs from germline. The chain is built from TRBV10-3 and TRBJ2-7; no reliable D call. Germline V lookup: CDR1 ENHRY, CDR2 SYGVKD. The CDR3 totals 13 residues. The DNA for the CDR3 is TGTGCCAGCAGTTATGGCGTCTCCTACGAGCAGTACTTC. It translates to CASSYGVSYEQYF.

The chain combines TRBV14 with TRBJ1-3, with 9 bases identical to TRBD1. The CDR3 has 16 amino acids. With V trimmed by 3 bases and J by 4 bases, 7 bases remained unmatched. Per the germline V gene, CDR1 is SGHDN and CDR2 is FVKESK. In DNA, the CDR3 is TGTGCCAGCAGCCAGGGGACAGGGCTAAAAGGAAACACCATATATTTT. Its translation: CASSQGTGLKGNTIYF. The variable domain in full, with the rest retrieved from reference TRBV14 and TRBJ1-3, is EAGVTQFPSHSVIEKGQTVTLRCDPISGHDNLYWYRRVMGKEIKFLLHFVKESKQDESGMPNNRFLAERTGGTYSTLKVQPAELEDSGVYFCASSQGTGLKGNTIYFGEGSWLTVV.

V gene TRBV30 combines with J gene TRBJ1-4; 8 bases fit TRBD1. Trimming cost V 5 bases and J 6 bases; bases outside gene matches: 17. This CDR3 is built from 17 residues. The germline CDR1 and CDR2 sequences are GTSNPN and SVGIG (reference sequence). The CDR3 protein is CAWGPTGGSRRYEKLFF. DNA of the CDR3: TGTGCCTGGGGGCCTACAGGGGGGAGTAGACGTTATGAAAAACTGTTTTTT.

This chain uses TRBV30 with TRBJ2-7; D remains ambiguous. Trimming left V 4 bases short and J 4 bases short, with 11 bases between. Per the germline V gene, CDR1 is GTSNPN and CDR2 is SVGIG (reference sequence). The CDR3 length is 12 residues. This chain's CDR3 is CAWKLDGYEQYF. Written as DNA, the CDR3 is TGTGCCTGGAAACTGGACGGGTACGAGCAGTACTTC.

This clone was seen more than once but under ten times. Other DNA sequences in the sample encode the same CDR3. CDR3 DNA sequence: TGTGCCAGCAGCGTAGCAGGGTCCGGAAACACCATATATTTT. It encodes CASSVAGSGNTIYF. The chain has TRBV9 and TRBJ1-3, with D possibly matching TRBD1 (5 bases). CDR3 length equals 14 residues. Germline lookup yields CDR1 SGDLS and CDR2 YYNGEE. V lost 0 bases and J 4 bases, leaving 8 bases between the germline ends.

The genes are TRBV29-1 and TRBJ2-7; 11 bases are a match to TRBD1. J lost 7 bases, V lost 7 bases, and 9 bases had no gene match. The CDR3 covers 13 residues. Germline V gene data show CDR1 as SQVTM and CDR2 as ANQGSEA. The CDR3 DNA reads TGCAGCGCAATTGGACAGGGGGCTGAAGAGCAGTACTTC. Residues: CSAIGQGAEEQYF.

The gene calls are TRBV6-1 and TRBJ2-7; D is possibly TRBD2 (6 bases). V was shortened by 4 bases and J by 3 bases, with 13 bases between the two germline ends. Per the germline V gene, CDR1 is MNHNS and CDR2 is SASEGT. The CDR3 spans 14 residues. CDR3 sequence reads: CASSALGGNYEQYF. DNA for the CDR3: TGTGCCAGCAGTGCTCTGGGAGGCAACTACGAGCAGTACTTC.